This is a list of T cell receptor beta chains from one sample in a study of regulatory T cells in long-lasting Graves disease. In TCRdb, the multiplex PCR reads were re-called with MiXCR into one record per CDR3 protein. The table shows roughly 500,000 distinct CDR3 sequences, with roughly a fifth occurring only once. Sequencing used peripheral blood mononuclear cells (PBMCs), obtained when the disease was refractory, from a patient treated with antithyroid drugs. The receptors were sampled from a female donor with Graves disease. Each CDR3 is given with its conserved first and last residue. D genes are given only for firm matches. Clone sizes are given selectively: once, few, many, or a class where the clone is expanded.

>TRBV12-5|few|TRBJ1-1|-
CASGLMNGGLLAEAFF
TGTGCTAGTGGTTTGATGAATGGGGGGCTCTTGGCTGAAGCTTTCTTT
>TRBV4-1|-|TRBJ1-1|-
CASGVGGFTEAFF
TGCGCCAGCGGGGTAGGTGGGTTCACTGAAGCTTTCTTT
>TRBV7-2|few|TRBJ1-3|-
CASTQTNGNTIYF
TGTGCCAGCACCCAGACTAATGGAAACACCATATATTTT
>TRBV2|many|TRBJ1-2|-
CASSDSGGDYGYTF
TGTGCCAGCAGTGATTCCGGGGGCGACTATGGCTACACCTTC
>TRBV9|-|TRBJ2-2|-
CASSVALRDWSGELFF
TGTGCCAGCAGCGTAGCTTTGAGGGATTGGTCCGGGGAGCTGTTTTTT
>TRBV6-1|many|TRBJ1-1|TRBD1
CASSTTGGSNTEAFF
TGTGCCAGCAGTACGACAGGGGGATCCAACACTGAAGCTTTCTTT
>TRBV10-1|many|TRBJ1-1|-
CASSESGGTEAFF
TGCGCCAGCAGTGAGTCGGGAGGCACTGAAGCTTTCTTT
>TRBV11-2|many|TRBJ2-7|-
CASSLEPGKQGYEQYF
TGTGCCAGCAGCTTAGAGCCAGGGAAACAGGGCTACGAGCAGTACTTC
>TRBV2|many|TRBJ1-1|-
CAVFRLGGEYFTEAFF
TGTGCCGTGTTCAGACTCGGCGGAGAGTACTTCACTGAAGCTTTCTTT
>TRBV28|many|TRBJ2-7|-
CAIGGTQFSSYEQYF
TGTGCCATCGGCGGGACTCAATTTAGCTCCTACGAGCAGTACTTC
>TRBV7-8|few|TRBJ1-6|-
CASSLVPGPYNSPLHF
TGTGCCAGCAGCTTAGTACCCGGGCCCTATAATTCACCCCTCCACTTT
>TRBV29-1|many|TRBJ1-5|-
CSVADYDQPQHF
TGCAGCGTTGCCGATTACGATCAGCCCCAGCATTTT
>TRBV12-3/TRBV12-4|few|TRBJ2-1|TRBD2
CASSYTPGLAWEQFF
TGTGCCAGCAGTTATACCCCGGGACTAGCGTGGGAGCAGTTCTTC
>TRBV12-3/TRBV12-4|many|TRBJ1-2|TRBD1
CASSAQQGSNYGYTF
TGTGCCAGCAGTGCGCAACAGGGGTCTAACTATGGCTACACCTTC
>TRBV30|few|TRBJ2-3|-
CAWAREPLTDTQYF
TGTGCCTGGGCCCGGGAGCCCCTCACAGATACGCAGTATTTT
>TRBV20-1|-|TRBJ1-1|-
CSARSVGLPAPEAFF
TGCAGTGCTAGATCCGTGGGACTCCCGGCACCTGAAGCTTTCTTT